One T cell receptor (beta chain) is described in this entry. Its antigen is undetermined. As the sequencing template, cDNA was produced by extracting RNA and reverse transcribing it. Clones were sequenced by immunoSEQ multiplex PCR, and TCRdb holds only the in-frame ones, with some missing. The sample has 110,000 to 150,000 clones, about 60% seen once. This CDR3 is 15 amino acids long. The trim removed 7 bases at V and 0 bases at J, leaving 8 bases unmatched. CDR1 SQVTM and CDR2 ANQGSEA come from the germline V gene. This sample was taken from a study of CD8+ T cells in alopecia areata. Study-wide results and limits: Normal-skin resident alphabeta T cells also appear among scalp sample sequences.

Source: CD4+ T cells sorted from blood, taken at week 0. The TCR comes from a human donor with alopecia areata. The chain recombines TRBV29-1 with TRBJ2-2; TRBD1 agrees at 7 bases. The CDR3 protein is CSGVVGQSNTGELFF. The CDR3 DNA sequence: TGCAGCGGAGTGGTGGGACAGTCGAACACCGGGGAGCTGTTTTTT.